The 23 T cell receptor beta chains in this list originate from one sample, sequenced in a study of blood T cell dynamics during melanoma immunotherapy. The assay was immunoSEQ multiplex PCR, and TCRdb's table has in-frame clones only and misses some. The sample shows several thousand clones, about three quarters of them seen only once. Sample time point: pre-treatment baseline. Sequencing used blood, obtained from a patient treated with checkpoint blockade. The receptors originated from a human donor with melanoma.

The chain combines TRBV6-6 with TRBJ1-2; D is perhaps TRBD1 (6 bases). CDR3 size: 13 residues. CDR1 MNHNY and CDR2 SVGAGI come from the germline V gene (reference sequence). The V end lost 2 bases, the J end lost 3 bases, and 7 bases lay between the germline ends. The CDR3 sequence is CASSYNRDYGYTF. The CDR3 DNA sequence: TGTGCCAGCAGTTACAACAGGGACTATGGCTACACCTTC.

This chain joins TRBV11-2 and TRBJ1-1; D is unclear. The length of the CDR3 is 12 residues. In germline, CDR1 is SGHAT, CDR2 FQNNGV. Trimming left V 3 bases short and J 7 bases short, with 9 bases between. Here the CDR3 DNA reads TGTGCCAGCAGCTTTGACTTCGGTGAAGCTTTCTTT. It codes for CASSFDFGEAFF.

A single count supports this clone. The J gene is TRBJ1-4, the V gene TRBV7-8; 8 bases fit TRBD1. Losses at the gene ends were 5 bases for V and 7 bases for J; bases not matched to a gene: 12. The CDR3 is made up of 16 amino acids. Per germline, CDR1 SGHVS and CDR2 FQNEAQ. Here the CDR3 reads CASSLLGTGGTEKLFF. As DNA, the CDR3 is TGTGCCAGCAGCCTATTGGGAACAGGGGGAACTGAAAAACTGTTTTTT.

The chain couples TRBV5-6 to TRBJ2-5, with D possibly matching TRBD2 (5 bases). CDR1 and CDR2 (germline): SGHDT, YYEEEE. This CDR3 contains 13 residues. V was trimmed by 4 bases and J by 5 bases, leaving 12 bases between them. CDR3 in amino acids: CASSPWPGETQYF. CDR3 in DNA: TGTGCCAGCAGCCCGTGGCCGGGGGAGACCCAGTACTTC.

CDR3 in DNA: TGCGCCAGCAGGGGACAGGGGACTGAAGCTTTCTTT. This encodes CASRGQGTEAFF. V usage is TRBV10-1 and J usage is TRBJ1-1; 10 bases are a match to TRBD1. The germline CDR1 and CDR2 sequences are WNHNN and SYGVQD (reference sequence). Germline trimming cut 6 bases from V and 5 bases from J; bases unmatched to any gene: 0. The CDR3 consists of 12 residues.

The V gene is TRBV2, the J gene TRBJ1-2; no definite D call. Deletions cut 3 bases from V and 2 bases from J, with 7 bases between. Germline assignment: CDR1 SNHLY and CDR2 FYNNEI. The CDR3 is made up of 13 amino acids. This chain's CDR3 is CASSDGSNYGYTF. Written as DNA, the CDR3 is TGTGCCAGCAGTGATGGCTCGAACTATGGCTACACCTTC. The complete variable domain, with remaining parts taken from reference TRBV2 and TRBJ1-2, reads EPEVTQTPSHQVTQMGQEVILRCVPISNHLYFYWYRQILGQKVEFLVSFYNNEISEKSEIFDDQFSVERPDGSNFTLKIRSTKLEDSAMYFCASSDGSNYGYTFGSGTRLTVV.

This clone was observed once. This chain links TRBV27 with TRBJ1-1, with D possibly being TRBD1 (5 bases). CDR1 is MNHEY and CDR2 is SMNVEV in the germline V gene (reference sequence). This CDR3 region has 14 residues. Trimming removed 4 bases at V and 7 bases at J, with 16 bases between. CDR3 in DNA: TGTGCCAGCAGTTCCGGTTTAGGGGACGGTGAAGCTTTCTTT. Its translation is CASSSGLGDGEAFF.

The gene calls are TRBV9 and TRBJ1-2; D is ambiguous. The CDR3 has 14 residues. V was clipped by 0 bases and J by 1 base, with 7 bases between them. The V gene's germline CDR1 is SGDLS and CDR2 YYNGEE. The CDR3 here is CASSVDIFNYGYTF. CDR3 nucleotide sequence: TGTGCCAGCAGCGTAGACATTTTTAACTATGGCTACACCTTC.

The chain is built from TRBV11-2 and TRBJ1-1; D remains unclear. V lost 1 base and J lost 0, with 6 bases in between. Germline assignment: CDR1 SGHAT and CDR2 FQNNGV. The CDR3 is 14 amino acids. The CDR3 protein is CASSLGQLNTEAFF. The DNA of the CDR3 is TGTGCCAGCAGCTTAGGTCAACTGAACACTGAAGCTTTCTTT.

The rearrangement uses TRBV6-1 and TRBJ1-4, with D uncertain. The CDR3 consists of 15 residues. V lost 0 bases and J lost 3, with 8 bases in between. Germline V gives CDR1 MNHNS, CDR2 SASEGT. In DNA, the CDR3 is TGTGCCAGCAGTGAAGCGCAACAGCCTAATGAAAAACTGTTTTTT. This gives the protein CASSEAQQPNEKLFF.

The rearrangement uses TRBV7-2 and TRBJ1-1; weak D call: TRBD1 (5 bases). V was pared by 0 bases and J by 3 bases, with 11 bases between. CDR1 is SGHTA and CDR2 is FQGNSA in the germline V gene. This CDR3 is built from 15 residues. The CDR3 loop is CASSLAGPGYTEAFF. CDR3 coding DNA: TGTGCCAGCAGCTTAGCGGGGCCAGGGTACACTGAAGCTTTCTTT.

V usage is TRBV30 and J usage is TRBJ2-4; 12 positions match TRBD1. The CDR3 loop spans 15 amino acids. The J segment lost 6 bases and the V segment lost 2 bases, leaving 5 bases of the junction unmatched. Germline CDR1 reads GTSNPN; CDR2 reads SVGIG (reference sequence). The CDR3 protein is CAWSMGQGARNIQYF. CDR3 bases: TGTGCCTGGAGTATGGGACAGGGGGCGCGAAACATTCAGTACTTC.

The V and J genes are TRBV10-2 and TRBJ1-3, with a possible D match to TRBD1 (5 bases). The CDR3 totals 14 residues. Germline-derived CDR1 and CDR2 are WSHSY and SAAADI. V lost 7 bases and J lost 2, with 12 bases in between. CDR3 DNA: TGCGCCAGCACTGTCGGGGGGGCTGGAAACACCATATATTTT. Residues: CASTVGGAGNTIYF.

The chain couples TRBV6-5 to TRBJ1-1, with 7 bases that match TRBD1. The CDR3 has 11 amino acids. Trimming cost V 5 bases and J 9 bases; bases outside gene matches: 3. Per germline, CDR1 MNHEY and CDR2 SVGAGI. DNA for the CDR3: TGTGCCAGCAGTCCGGGACAGCAAGCTTTCTTT. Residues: CASSPGQQAFF.

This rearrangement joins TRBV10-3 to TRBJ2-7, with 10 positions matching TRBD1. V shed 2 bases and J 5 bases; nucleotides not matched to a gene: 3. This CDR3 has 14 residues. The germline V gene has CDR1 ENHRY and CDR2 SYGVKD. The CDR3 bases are TGTGCCATCAGTGAGAACGGACAGGGGGACGAGCAGTACTTC. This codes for CAISENGQGDEQYF.

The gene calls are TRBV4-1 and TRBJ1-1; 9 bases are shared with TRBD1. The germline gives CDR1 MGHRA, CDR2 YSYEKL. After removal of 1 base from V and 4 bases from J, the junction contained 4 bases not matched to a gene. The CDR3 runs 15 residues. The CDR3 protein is CASSQGQGGGTEAFF. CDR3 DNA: TGCGCCAGCAGCCAAGGACAGGGGGGAGGCACTGAAGCTTTCTTT.

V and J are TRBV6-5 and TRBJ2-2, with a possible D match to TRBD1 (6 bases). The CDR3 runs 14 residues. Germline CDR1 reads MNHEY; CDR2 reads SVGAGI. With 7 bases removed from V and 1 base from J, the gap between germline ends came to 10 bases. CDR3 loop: CASNRGQNTGELFF. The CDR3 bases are TGTGCCAGCAATAGGGGACAGAACACCGGGGAGCTGTTTTTT.

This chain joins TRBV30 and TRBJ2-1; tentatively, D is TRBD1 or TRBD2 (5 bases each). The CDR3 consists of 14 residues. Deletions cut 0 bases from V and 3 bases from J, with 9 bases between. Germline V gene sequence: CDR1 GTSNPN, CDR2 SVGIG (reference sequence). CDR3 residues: CAWSVGESYNEQFF. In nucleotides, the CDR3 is TGTGCCTGGAGTGTGGGGGAGAGCTACAATGAGCAGTTCTTC.

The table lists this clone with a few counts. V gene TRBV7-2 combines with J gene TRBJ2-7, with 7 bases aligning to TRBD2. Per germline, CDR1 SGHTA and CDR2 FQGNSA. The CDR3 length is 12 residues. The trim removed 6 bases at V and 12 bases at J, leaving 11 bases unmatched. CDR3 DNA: TGTGCCAGCAGGGCTTGGGCGGGAGAAATGTACTTC. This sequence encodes CASRAWAGEMYF.

CDR3 in DNA: TGTGCCAGCAGCTTAGAGGCCACCGGGGAGCTGTTTTTT. This encodes CASSLEATGELFF. The V gene is TRBV7-6, the J gene TRBJ2-2; the D is unclear. Looked up from germline, CDR1 is SGHVS and CDR2 is FNYEAQ. V was shortened by 1 base and J by 4 bases, with 4 bases between the two germline ends. This CDR3 has 13 residues.

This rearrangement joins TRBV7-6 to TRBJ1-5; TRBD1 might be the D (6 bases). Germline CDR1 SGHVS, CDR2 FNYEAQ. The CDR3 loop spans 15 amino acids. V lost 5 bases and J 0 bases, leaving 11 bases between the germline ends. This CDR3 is CASSLTGNSNQPQHF. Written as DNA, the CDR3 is TGTGCCAGCAGCCTAACAGGGAATAGCAATCAGCCCCAGCATTTT.

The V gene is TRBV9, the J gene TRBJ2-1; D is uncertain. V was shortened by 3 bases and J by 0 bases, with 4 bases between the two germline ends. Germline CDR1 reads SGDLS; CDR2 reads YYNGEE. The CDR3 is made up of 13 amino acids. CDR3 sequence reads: CASSGSSYNEQFF. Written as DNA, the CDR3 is TGTGCCAGCAGCGGGAGCTCCTACAATGAGCAGTTCTTC.

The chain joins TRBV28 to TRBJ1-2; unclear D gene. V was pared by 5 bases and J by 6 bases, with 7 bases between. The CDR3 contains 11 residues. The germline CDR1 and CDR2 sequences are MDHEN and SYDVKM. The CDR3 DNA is TGTGCCAGCAGTATGAGCCATGGCTACACCTTC. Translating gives CASSMSHGYTF.